This TCR beta chain originates from a study of blood T cell repertoires in COVID-19. As for the study in general: Some COVID-19 samples were acute and others convalescent; all came from the United States, Italy and Spain.

Original processing notes: The authors estimated nucleated cell counts from reference gene primer amplification. The table came from immunoSEQ multiplex PCR; TCRdb's copy has only in-frame clones and leaves some out. D and trimming come from the DNA, and the V and J calls and clone size come from that table. Here the sample spans 70,000 or so clones, 90% being singletons. CDR3 size: 14 residues. Looked up from germline, CDR1 is SNHLY and CDR2 is FYNNEI. With V trimmed by 4 bases and J by 9 bases, 7 bases remained unmatched. The receptor was derived from a woman younger than 35 with acute or convalescent COVID-19. This rearrangement joins TRBV2 to TRBJ2-1, with TRBD1 matching over 9 bases. Sequencing was carried out using peripheral blood. The chain's CDR3 is CASSARDRVGEQFF. The CDR3 region has the DNA TGTGCCAGCAGTGCCCGGGACAGGGTAGGTGAGCAGTTCTTC.